This T cell receptor (beta chain) was sequenced during a study of cytomegalovirus exposure and HLA in healthy donors. Study background: The Caucasian-associated ancestry cluster held over 80% of roughly 400 genotyped donors.

V gave up 4 bases and J gave up 8 bases, with 17 bases separating them. In germline, CDR1 is SGHTA, CDR2 FQGNSA. This CDR3 spans 15 amino acids. PCR primers comprised 60 Vbeta and 13 Jbeta primers. Produced via immunoSEQ multiplex PCR; TCRdb's table is partial and in-frame only. Here the sample spans 150,000 to 200,000 clones, 70% to 75% being singletons. Sequencing was performed on PBMCs. The source is a man aged 18 to 35 in good health and CMV-seropositive. The gene calls are TRBV7-2 and TRBJ1-4, with D hard to call. The CDR3 coding sequence is TGTGCCAGCAGCTCAAGTGTCGGACGGGGAGAAAAACTGTTTTTT. Translation: CASSSSVGRGEKLFF.